This TCR beta chain came from a study of T cell responses to AZD1222 COVID-19 vaccine. Study overall: Analysis merged second doses at about 4 or about 12 weeks. Study results and caveats: Two AZD1222 administrations were followed by greater Spike-specific TCR breadth and depth. Vaccine-related CD4 TCRs covered spike, predominating at 160-218 and 743-854. Every sample of the repertoires postdated the peak T cell response.

Of note for this clone: The antigen is not known.

Sequencing used immunoSEQ multiplex PCR; TCRdb keeps in-frame clones, though not all of them. The sample lists about 170,000 clones; around 89% were seen once. This specimen was peripheral blood, taken on day 0 of AZD1222 vaccination. This TCR was sampled from an adult in good health.

CDR3 bases: TGTGCTCCTCACCCGGGACACCGTCACACCGGGGAGCTGTTTTTT. Protein product: CAPHPGHRHTGELFF. V is TRBV28 and J is TRBJ2-2; tentatively, D is TRBD1 (6 bases). The length of the CDR3 is 15 residues. Looked up from germline, CDR1 is MDHEN and CDR2 is SYDVKM.